This T cell receptor (beta chain) came from a study of blood T cells in healthy people across ages. Primed by a sample-barcoded 5' primer and a J-beta primer mix, a second PCR proceeded for about 6 to 12 cycles. TCRdb reprocessed the 5' RACE reads with MiXCR, giving one entry per CDR3 protein. The table lists about 1,500,000 distinct CDR3 sequences, approximately 40% of them singletons. V was shortened by 5 bases and J by 3 bases, with 11 bases between the two germline ends. This CDR3 spans 13 amino acids. The germline V gene has CDR1 MNHEY and CDR2 SMNVEV (reference sequence). The source material was blood. The TCR comes from a woman between 18 and 29 years old in good health. This chain connects TRBV27 to TRBJ2-7; either TRBD1 or TRBD2 may fit D (5 bases each). CDR3 sequence: CASSAGAHYEQYF. The CDR3 DNA reads as TGTGCCAGCAGTGCCGGGGCACACTACGAGCAGTACTTC.